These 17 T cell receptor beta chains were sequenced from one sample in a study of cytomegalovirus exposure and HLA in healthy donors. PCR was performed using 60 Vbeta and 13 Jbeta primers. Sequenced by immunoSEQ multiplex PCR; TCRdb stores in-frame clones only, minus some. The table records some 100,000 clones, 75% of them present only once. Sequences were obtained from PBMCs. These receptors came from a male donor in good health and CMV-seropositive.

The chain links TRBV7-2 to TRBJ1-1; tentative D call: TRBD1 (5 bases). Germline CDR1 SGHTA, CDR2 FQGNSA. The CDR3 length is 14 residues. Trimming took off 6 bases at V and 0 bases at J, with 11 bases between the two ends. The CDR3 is CASSRDSLNTEAFF. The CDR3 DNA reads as TGTGCCAGCAGTCGAGACAGTTTGAACACTGAAGCTTTCTTT.

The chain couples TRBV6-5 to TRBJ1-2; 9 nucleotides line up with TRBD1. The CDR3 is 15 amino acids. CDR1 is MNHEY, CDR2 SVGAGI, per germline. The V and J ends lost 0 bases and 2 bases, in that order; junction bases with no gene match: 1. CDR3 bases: TGTGCCAGCAGTTACTCGGGACAGGGAAACTATGGCTACACCTTC. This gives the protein CASSYSGQGNYGYTF.

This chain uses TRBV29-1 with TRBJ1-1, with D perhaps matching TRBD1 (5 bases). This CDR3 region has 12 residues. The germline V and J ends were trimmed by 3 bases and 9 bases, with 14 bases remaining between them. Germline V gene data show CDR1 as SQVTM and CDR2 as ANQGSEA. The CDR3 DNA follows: TGCAGCGTTGACAGGGACTCCCAGCAAGCTTTCTTT. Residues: CSVDRDSQQAFF.

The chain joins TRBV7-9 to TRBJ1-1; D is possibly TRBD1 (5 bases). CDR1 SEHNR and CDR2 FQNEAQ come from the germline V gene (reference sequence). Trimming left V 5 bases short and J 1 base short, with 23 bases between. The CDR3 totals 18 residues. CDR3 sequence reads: CASSALRGTNLRNTEAFF. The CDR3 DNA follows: TGTGCCAGCAGCGCCCTGCGGGGGACCAATCTTCGGAACACTGAAGCTTTCTTT.

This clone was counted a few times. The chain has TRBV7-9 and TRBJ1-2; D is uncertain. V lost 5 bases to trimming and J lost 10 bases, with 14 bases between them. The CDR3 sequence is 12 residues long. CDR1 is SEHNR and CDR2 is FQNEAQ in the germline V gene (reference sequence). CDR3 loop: CASSLTGVAYTF. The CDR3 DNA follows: TGTGCCAGCAGCCTAACCGGGGTGGCCTACACCTTC.

This CDR3 is CAWSPNEKLFF. The CDR3 DNA is TGTGCCTGGAGCCCGAATGAAAAACTGTTTTTT. The gene calls are TRBV30 and TRBJ1-4; D unclear. V was clipped by 3 bases and J by 5 bases, with 4 bases between them. CDR1 and CDR2 (germline): GTSNPN, SVGIG (reference sequence). The CDR3 covers 11 residues.

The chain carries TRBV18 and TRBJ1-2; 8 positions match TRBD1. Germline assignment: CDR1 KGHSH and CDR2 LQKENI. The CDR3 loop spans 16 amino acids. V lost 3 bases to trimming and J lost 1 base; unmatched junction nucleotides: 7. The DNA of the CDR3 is TGTGCCAGCTCACCTGTGGACAGGGCGAATAACTATGGCTACACCTTC. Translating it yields CASSPVDRANNYGYTF.

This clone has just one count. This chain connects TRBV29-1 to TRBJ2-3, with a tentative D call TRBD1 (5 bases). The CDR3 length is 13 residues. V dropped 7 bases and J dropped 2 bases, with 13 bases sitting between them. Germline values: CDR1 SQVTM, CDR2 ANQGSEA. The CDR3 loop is CSAGWGHTDTQYF. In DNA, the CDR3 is TGCAGCGCCGGCTGGGGCCACACAGATACGCAGTATTTT.

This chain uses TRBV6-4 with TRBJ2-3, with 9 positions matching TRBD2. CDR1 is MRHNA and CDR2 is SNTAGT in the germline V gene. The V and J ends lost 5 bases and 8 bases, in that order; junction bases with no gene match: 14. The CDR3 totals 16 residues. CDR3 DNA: TGTGCCAGCAGTAGAACCGCGGGGGGGCAGTCGGGTACGCAGTATTTT. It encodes CASSRTAGGQSGTQYF.

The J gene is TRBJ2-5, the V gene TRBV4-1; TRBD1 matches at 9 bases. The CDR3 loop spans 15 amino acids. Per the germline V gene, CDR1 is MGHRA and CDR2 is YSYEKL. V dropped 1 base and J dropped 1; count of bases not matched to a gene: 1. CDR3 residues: CASSQGDRVQETQYF. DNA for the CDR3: TGCGCCAGCAGCCAAGGGGACAGGGTCCAAGAGACCCAGTACTTC.

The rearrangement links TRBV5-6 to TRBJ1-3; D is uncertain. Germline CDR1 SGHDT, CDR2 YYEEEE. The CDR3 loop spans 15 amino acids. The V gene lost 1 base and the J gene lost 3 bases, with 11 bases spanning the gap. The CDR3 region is CASSLLGARGNTIYF. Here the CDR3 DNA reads TGTGCCAGCAGCTTGTTGGGCGCGCGTGGAAACACCATATATTTT.

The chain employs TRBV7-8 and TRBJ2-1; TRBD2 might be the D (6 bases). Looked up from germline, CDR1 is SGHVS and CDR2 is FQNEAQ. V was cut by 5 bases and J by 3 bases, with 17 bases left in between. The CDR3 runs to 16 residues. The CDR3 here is CASSTRRDLFYNEQFF. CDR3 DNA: TGTGCCAGCAGCACGCGGCGGGACCTATTCTACAATGAGCAGTTCTTC.

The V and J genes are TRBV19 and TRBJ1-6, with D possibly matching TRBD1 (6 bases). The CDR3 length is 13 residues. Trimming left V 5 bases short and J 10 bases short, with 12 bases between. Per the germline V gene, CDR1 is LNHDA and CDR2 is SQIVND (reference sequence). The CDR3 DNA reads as TGTGCCAGTAGTGCACAGGGTTTGTCACCCCTCCACTTT. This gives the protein CASSAQGLSPLHF.

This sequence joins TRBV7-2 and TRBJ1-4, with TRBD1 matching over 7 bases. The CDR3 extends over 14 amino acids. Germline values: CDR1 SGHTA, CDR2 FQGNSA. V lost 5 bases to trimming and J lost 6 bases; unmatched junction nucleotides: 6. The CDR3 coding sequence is TGTGCCAGCAGCCCCAGGGGACAGCATGAAAAACTGTTTTTT. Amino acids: CASSPRGQHEKLFF.

In DNA, the CDR3 is TGTGCCACAGCCGGGACTAGCGGGGGGGCCTCCGGGGAGCTGTTTTTT. Residues: CATAGTSGGASGELFF. This chain links TRBV30 with TRBJ2-2; 16 bases line up with TRBD2. Germline CDR1 GTSNPN, CDR2 SVGIG (reference sequence). Trimming at V came to 8 bases and at J to 6 bases, leaving 9 bases not matched to a gene. This CDR3 is built from 16 residues.

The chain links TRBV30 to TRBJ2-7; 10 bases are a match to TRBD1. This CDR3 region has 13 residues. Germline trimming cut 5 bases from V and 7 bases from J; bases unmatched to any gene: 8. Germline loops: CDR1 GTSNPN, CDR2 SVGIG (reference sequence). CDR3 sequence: CAWGARDRGEQYF. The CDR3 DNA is TGTGCCTGGGGAGCGCGGGACAGGGGTGAGCAGTACTTC.

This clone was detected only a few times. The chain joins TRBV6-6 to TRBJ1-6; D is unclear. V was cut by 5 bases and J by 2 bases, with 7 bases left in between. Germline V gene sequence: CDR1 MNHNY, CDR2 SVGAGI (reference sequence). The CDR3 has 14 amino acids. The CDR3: CASSPQTYNSPLHF. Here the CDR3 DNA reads TGTGCCAGCAGTCCACAGACCTATAATTCACCCCTCCACTTT.